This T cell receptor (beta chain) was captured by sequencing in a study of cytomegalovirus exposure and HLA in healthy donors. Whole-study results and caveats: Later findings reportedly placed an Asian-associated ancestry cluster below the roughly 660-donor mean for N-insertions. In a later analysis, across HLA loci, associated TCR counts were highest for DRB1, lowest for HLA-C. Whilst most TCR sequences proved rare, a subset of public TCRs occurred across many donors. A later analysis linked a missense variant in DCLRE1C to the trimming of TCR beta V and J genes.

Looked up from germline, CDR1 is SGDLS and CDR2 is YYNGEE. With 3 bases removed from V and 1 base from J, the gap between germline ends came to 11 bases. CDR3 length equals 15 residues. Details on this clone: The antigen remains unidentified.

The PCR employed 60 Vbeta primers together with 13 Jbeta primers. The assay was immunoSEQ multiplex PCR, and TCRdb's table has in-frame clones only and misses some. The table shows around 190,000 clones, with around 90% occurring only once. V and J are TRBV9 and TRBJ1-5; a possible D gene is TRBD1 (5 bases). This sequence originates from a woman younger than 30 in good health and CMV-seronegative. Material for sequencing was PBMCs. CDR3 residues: CASSEGWRSNQPQHF. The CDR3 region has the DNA TGTGCCAGCAGCGAGGGGTGGAGAAGCAATCAGCCCCAGCATTTT.